This T cell receptor beta chain derives from a study of cytomegalovirus exposure and HLA in healthy donors (dated by TCRdb to about 2017). Regarding the research as a whole: An earlier analysis of 587 of the donors reported over 250 Gb of sequence data and some 110 million unique TCR beta sequences obtained from around 190 million T cells. In addition to the first cohort of 650 to 750 subjects, a separate validation cohort of 120 different subjects was used. Using immunosequencing, the study profiled T cell repertoires from some 670 subjects and related those repertoires to cytomegalovirus serostatus. Donor age, sex, ethnicity and CMV serostatus were compiled together with the repertoire data. The study combined high-throughput TCR immunosequencing, statistical association of individual TCRs with disease status, and machine learning to predict cytomegalovirus infection status. Typing coverage varied by locus: 629-630 donors for A, B, C, DRB1 and DQB1; approximately 500 for DQA1; nearly 610 for DPA1; about 450 for DPB1. Among approximately 370 genotyped donors of the cohort, an average of about 240,000 unique TCR beta nucleotide sequences was sequenced per donor, of which about 19% were non-productive. A later analysis re-examined previously published TCR beta repertoires from just over 650 donors and added high-resolution HLA genotyping to investigate patterns of TCR occurrence. Of the 350 to 400 genotyped donors, approximately 83% fell in the genetic ancestry cluster associated with self-reported Caucasian donors. To decide whether each TCR beta V gene segment behaved as functional or pseudogenic, an earlier analysis of 587 of the donors relied on high-throughput TCR beta sequencing. The later analysis used no new phenotypic data to find candidate immune exposures, relying instead on TCR beta sequences and their occurrence across donors. Genome-wide SNP genotypes for about three fifths of the roughly 670 donors were used in a later genetic analysis, which treated that subset as a discovery cohort. An early release covering more than 500 HLA-typed donors comprised approximately 300 gigabases of sequencing data and around 86 million unique TCR sequences. Every repertoire in the discovery cohort had been generated on one and the same sequencing platform. Roughly 5 DR-DQ haplotypes were treated as single units for association and clustering because of strong linkage in the cohort. The study aimed to test whether cataloging public T cell receptors could reveal signatures of past pathogen exposure. HLA typing included class I and class II loci at four-digit resolution. The investigation overall reported the following: Roughly uniform sequencing depth across donors was assumed in presence/absence analyses, although this assumption may not hold. The authors suggested that the approach could potentially be extended to other disease states and immunological phenotypes. According to a later genetic analysis, donors in an Asian-associated ancestry cluster had fewer N-insertions in productive TCRs than the roughly 700-donor mean. In the study, about 150 TCR beta chains were listed as associated with cytomegalovirus. In this cohort, only TCR beta chains were sequenced, and detectable features were limited by the absence of alpha or paired-chain data. Cytomegalovirus status was reported to be diagnosed by the classifier with high specificity and sensitivity in both the original and validation cohorts. Several of the top co-occurrence clusters appeared to be linked to parvovirus B19, influenza, CMV and Epstein-Barr virus, according to a later analysis. A further reported finding was that TCR beta sequences accurately predicted the HLA-A and HLA-B alleles for most subjects in the first cohort. Compared with equally common non-associated chains, HLA-associated TCR beta chains in a later analysis were more clonally expanded and had lower generation probabilities. A few of the identified cytomegalovirus-associated TCR beta chains were confirmed in vitro to be specific for cytomegalovirus antigens. Linkage disequilibrium might explain the correlated functional status among segregating V segments, but an unknown experimental factor could not be excluded. Some IMGT-functional V segments, including TRBV6-2 and TRBV6-3, could not be told apart with the 87-base-pair reads, so those segments were excluded. In an earlier analysis of some 540 of the donors, most TCR beta V segments appeared in productive rearrangements about 87% or about 30% of the time, broadly matching IMGT annotations. V-gene and J-gene trimming of TCR beta chains was associated with a missense DCLRE1C variant in a later genetic analysis, and the association was replicated in an independent cohort. A later analysis associated about 17,000 TCR beta sequences with specific HLA alleles at a false discovery rate of 0.05. CMV serostatus was the only immune exposure information available for the cohort. While some public TCRs were present in many individuals, most TCR sequences turned up only very rarely across donors. The sequencing pipeline was judged likely to have produced a cluster of highly shared sequence variants as a technical artifact. Because HLA typing was missing for some donors at each locus, association tests included only the typed subset. When HLA alleles, especially DR and DQ, strongly co-occurred, attributing TCR associations to individual alleles was difficult. In a later analysis, TCR association rates were found to vary across HLA loci, with the most associated TCRs seen for DRB1 alleles and the fewest for HLA-C alleles. About 17 rarely observed V segments, including chromosome 9 orphons, were excluded from the earlier analysis of approximately 500 of the donors because counts were too low. According to a later analysis, most CMV-associated TCR beta chains appeared to be HLA-restricted, and the HLA associations seemed to be driven largely by CMV exposure.

The sample holds one count of this clone. This receptor's antigen is unknown. Base qualities are missing; no much larger clone stands one base away. The cohort comprised fewer than 700 healthy bone marrow donors. All cohort members were sampled while nominally healthy, although unrecorded immune exposures were likely present. The donor tested CMV seropositive and was one of the 289 seropositive cohort members. Each donor provided a peripheral blood sample, and peripheral blood mononuclear cells were used for TCR beta sequencing. The Qiagen DNeasy Blood Extraction Kit was used to extract genomic DNA from the blood cell samples. Libraries were constructed by the immunoSEQ multiplex PCR assay. The multiplex PCR relied on a mix of 60 forward primers for TCR Vbeta segments and 13 reverse primers for TCR Jbeta segments. The CDR3 region of rearranged TCR beta genes was amplified from genomic DNA by a multiplex PCR assay. On the Illumina HiSeq System, the amplified TCR beta libraries were sequenced as 87-base-pair reads. In the source study's methods: A later analysis counted tens of millions of unique TCR beta chains across the 550 to 800 repertoires, and 10 million to 11 million of these chains were shared by at least two donors. Raw reads were error-corrected and collapsed into unique sequences by a nearest-neighbor algorithm in which closely related sequences were merged to remove PCR and sequencing errors. Alignment of CDR3 sequences to IMGT reference sequences was used to assign V, D and J gene segments. For a sequence to be retained, a match of at least six nucleotides was required to both a V gene segment and a J gene segment. A rearrangement was called productive if the CDR3 had no stop codons and remained in frame with V and J, and every other rearrangement was called non-productive. CDR3 was defined according to IMGT convention as the region running from the second conserved V-encoded cysteine to the conserved J-encoded phenylalanine. The earlier analysis of about 610 of the donors excluded any sequence lacking an unambiguous match to a single V gene segment. In an earlier analysis of roughly 600 of the donors, a V segment was called functional when productive rearrangements were above 56.7%, and segregating when the standard deviation between donors exceeded 5%. To diagnose cytomegalovirus status from the catalog of TCR beta chain sequences, a statistical classification framework was built. A later analysis assigned V and J genes by comparing TCR nucleotide sequences with IMGT/GENE-DB human TR gene sequences. In a later analysis, CDR3 sequences and most-parsimonious VDJ recombination scenarios were assigned using the TCRdist pipeline. A later analysis defined each TCR beta chain by its CDR3 amino acid sequence plus V-gene family, and excluded reads lacking a unique V-gene family. As a way to deal with suspected cross-contamination and a sequencing artifact, a later analysis dropped 450 to 600 nucleotide sequences that were highly shared and had low generation probability. For each public chain, a later analysis derived a clonal expansion index from normalized ranks of inferred template counts within each repertoire. A later analysis computed generation probabilities with a VDJ recombination model fitted to out-of-frame rearrangements, and checked the results against IGoR. In a later analysis, hypergeometric tests were used to score TCR-TCR, TCR-HLA and TCR-CMV co-occurrence, with a repertoire-size bias correction applied to TCR pairs. A later analysis estimated false discovery rates by permuting HLA or CMV assignments 20 times. A later analysis grouped co-occurring TCRs with DBSCAN, adding TCRdist sequence similarity when clustering within HLA-allele-positive subsets. Repertoires with fewer than 30,000 or more than 120,000 public chains, plus five repertoires with anomalous nucleotide sharing, were excluded from co-occurrence clustering. TCRdb stores this immuneACCESS table with in-frame sequences only. Part of the clones is absent; in the studies checked, under half of the shortfall reflects unresolved V genes, and no reason is known for the rest. D and trimming were read from the DNA, whereas the V and J calls and clone size are those reported in that table. This sample has over 75,000 clones in its table, and over 60% of those were observed once. The ten largest account for more than 2.5% of the sample.

Trimmed from V: 9 bases; trimmed from J: 5 bases; junction bases lacking a gene match: 2. The germline V gene encodes CDR1 SNHLY and CDR2 FYNNEI. The CDR3 contains 11 residues, cysteine and phenylalanine counted. Of the read, only the CDR3 DNA is kept; its 33 bases are in frame from base 1. The chain uses TRBV2 and TRBJ2-7, and 9 bases in between align with TRBD1. This receptor was identified in a male donor in good health and CMV-seropositive. The sequencing sample was made of PBMCs. Here the CDR3 is given as CARGTGNEQYF. The sequenced DNA: TGTGCCAGGGGGACAGGGAACGAGCAGTACTTC.